This T cell receptor beta chain appears in the sequencing data of a study of cytomegalovirus exposure and HLA in healthy donors. In the study overall: Early release data held some 79 million unique TCRs from HLA-typed donors.

Trimming removed 5 bases from V and 0 bases from J; junction bases left unmatched: 4. There are 15 residues in the CDR3. The germline V gene encodes CDR1 MNHEY and CDR2 SMNVEV (reference sequence). It was with 60 Vbeta and 13 Jbeta primers that the PCR ran. The assay was immunoSEQ multiplex PCR, and TCRdb's table has in-frame clones only and misses some. In the table there are 75,000 to 100,000 clones, less than 85% of which are singletons. The chain joins TRBV27 to TRBJ2-7; 10 bases agree with TRBD2. The material sequenced was PBMCs. This TCR came from a male donor in good health and CMV-seronegative. This CDR3 reads CASSLGTSVSYEQYF. As DNA, the CDR3 is TGTGCCAGCAGTCTAGGGACTAGCGTCTCCTACGAGCAGTACTTC.